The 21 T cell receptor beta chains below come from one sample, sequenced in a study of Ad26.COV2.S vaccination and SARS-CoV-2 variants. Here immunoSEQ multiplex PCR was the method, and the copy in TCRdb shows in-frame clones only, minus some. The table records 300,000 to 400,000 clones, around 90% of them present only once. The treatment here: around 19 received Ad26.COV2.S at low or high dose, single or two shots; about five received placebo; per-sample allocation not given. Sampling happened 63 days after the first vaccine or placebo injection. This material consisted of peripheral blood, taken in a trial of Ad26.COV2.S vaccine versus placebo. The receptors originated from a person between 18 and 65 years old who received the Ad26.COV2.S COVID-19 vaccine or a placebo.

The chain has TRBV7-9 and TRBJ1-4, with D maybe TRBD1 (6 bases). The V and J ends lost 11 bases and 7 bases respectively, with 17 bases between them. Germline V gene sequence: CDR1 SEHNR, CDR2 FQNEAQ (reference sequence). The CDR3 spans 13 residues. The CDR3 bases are TGTGCCTCCCAGAGGGGGTCCCTTGAAAAACTGTTTTTT. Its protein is CASQRGSLEKLFF.

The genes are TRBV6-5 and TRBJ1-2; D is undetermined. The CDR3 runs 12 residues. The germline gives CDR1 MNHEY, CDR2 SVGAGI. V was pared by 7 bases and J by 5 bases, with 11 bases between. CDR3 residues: CASTRPGYGYTF. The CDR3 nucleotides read TGTGCCAGCACCCGCCCGGGTTATGGCTACACCTTC.

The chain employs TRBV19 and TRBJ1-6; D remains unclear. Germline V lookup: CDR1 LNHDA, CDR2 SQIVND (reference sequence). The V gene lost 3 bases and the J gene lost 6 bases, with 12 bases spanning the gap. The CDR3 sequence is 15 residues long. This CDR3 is CASSIYRQVNSPLHF. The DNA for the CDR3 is TGTGCCAGTAGTATCTATCGGCAGGTTAATTCACCCCTCCACTTT.

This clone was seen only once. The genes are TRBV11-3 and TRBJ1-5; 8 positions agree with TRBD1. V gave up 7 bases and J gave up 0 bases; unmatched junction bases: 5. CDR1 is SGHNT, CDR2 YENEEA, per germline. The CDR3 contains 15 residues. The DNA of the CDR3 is TGTGCCAGCACCCAGACAGGGGTTAGCAATCAGCCCCAGCATTTT. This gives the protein CASTQTGVSNQPQHF. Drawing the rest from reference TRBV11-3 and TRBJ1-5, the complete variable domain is EAGVVQSPRYKIIEKKQPVAFWCNPISGHNTLYWYLQNLGQGPELLIRYENEEAVDDSQLPKDRFSAERLKGVDSTLKIQPAELGDSAVYLCASTQTGVSNQPQHFGDGTRLSIL.

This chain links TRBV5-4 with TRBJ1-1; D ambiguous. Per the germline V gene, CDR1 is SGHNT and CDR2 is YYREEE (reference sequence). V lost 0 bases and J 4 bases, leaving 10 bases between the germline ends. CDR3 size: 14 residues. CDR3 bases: TGTGCCAGCAGCTTGGGGTCCCTCCTCACTGAAGCTTTCTTT. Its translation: CASSLGSLLTEAFF.

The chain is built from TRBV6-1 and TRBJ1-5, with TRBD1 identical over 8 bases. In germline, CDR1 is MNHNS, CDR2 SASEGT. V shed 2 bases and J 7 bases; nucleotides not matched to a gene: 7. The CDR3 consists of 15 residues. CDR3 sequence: CASSETGGPRQPQHF. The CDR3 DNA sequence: TGTGCCAGCAGTGAAACAGGGGGACCTAGGCAGCCCCAGCATTTT.

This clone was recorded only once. The CDR3 spells CASSVARRGATPGTDTQYF. For the CDR3, the DNA is TGTGCCAGCAGCGTAGCTCGGCGGGGGGCCACCCCCGGCACAGATACGCAGTATTTT. This chain connects TRBV9 to TRBJ2-3; 8 bases match TRBD2. This CDR3 contains 19 residues. Losses at the gene ends were 0 bases for V and 1 base for J; bases not matched to a gene: 13. The germline V gene has CDR1 SGDLS and CDR2 YYNGEE.

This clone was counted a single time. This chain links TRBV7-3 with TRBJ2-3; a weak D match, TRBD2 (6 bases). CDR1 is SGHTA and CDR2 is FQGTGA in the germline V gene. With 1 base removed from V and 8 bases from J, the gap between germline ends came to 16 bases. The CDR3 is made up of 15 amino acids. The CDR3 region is CASSLKLAGPGTQYF. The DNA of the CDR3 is TGTGCCAGCAGCTTAAAACTAGCAGGGCCAGGTACGCAGTATTTT. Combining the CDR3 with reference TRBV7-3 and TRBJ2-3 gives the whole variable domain GAGVSQTPSNKVTEKGKYVELRCDPISGHTALYWYRQSLGQGPEFLIYFQGTGAADDSGLPNDRFFAVRPEGSVSTLKIQRTERGDSAVYLCASSLKLAGPGTQYFGPGTRLTVL.

The DNA of the CDR3 is TGCGCCAGCAGCACCCGACAGGGGCTGGGAGAGACCCAGTACTTC. Residues: CASSTRQGLGETQYF. This chain uses TRBV5-1 with TRBJ2-5; the match to TRBD1 covers 8 bases. V trimming: 4 bases; J trimming: 4 bases; junction bases outside the gene matches: 9. This CDR3 spans 15 amino acids. Germline loops: CDR1 SGHRS, CDR2 YFSETQ.

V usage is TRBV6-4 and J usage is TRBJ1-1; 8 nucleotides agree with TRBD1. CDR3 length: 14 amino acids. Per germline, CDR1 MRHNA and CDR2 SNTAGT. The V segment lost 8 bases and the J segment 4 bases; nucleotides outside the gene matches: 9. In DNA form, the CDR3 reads TGTGCCAGCCGAAAAGACAGGGGAAGCACTGAAGCTTTCTTT. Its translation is CASRKDRGSTEAFF.

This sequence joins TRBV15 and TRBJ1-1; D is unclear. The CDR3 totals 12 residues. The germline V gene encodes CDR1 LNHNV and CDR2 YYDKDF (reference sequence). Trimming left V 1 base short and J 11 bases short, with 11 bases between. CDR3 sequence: CATSRVGFGAFF. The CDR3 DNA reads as TGTGCCACCAGCAGAGTTGGGTTTGGGGCTTTCTTT.

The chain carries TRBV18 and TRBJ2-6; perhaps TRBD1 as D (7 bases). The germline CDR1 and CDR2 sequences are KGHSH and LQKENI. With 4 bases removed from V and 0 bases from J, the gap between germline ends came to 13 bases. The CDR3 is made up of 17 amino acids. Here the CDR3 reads CASSRQGGISGANVLTF. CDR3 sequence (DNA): TGTGCCAGCTCACGACAGGGAGGAATCTCTGGGGCCAACGTCCTGACTTTC.

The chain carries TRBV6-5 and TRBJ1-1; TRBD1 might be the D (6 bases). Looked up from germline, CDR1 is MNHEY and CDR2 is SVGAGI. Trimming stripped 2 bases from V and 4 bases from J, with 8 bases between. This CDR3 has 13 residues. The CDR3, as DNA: TGTGCCAGCAGTTACAGGGGGGGCACTGAAGCTTTCTTT. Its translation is CASSYRGGTEAFF.

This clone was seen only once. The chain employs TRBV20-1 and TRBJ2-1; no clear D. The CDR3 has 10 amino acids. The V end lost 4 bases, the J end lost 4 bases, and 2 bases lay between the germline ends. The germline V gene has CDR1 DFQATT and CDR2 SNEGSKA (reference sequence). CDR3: CSATYNEQFF. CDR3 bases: TGCAGTGCTACGTACAATGAGCAGTTCTTC.

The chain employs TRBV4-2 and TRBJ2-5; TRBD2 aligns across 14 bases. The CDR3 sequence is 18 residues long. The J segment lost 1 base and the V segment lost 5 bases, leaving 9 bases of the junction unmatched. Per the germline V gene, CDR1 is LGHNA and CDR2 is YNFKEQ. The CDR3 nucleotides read TGTGCCAGCAGCTTACGACTAGCGGGAGGGACTGGCCAAGAGACCCAGTACTTC. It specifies CASSLRLAGGTGQETQYF.

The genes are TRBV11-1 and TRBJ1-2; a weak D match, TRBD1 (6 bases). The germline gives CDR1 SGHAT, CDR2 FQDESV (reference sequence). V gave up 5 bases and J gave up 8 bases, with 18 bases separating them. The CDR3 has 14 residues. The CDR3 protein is CASSPWGGKEGYTF. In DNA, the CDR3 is TGTGCCAGCAGCCCCTGGGGGGGCAAGGAAGGCTACACCTTC.

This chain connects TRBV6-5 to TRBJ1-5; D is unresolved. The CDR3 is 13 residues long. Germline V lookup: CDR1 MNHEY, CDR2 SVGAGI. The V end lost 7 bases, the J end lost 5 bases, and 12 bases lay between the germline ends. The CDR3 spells CASTPPGYQPQHF. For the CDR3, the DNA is TGTGCCAGCACCCCCCCGGGATATCAGCCCCAGCATTTT.

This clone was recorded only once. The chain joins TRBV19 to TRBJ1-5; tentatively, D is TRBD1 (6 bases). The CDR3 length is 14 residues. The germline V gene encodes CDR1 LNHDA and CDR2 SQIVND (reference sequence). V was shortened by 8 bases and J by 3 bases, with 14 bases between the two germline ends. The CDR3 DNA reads TGTGCCAGTGACACAGGGCGAACCAATCAGCCCCAGCATTTT. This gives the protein CASDTGRTNQPQHF.

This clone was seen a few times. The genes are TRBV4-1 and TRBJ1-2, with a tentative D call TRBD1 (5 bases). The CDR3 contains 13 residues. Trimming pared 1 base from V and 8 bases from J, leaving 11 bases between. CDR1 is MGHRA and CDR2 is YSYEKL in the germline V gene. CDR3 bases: TGCGCCAGCAGCCAAGGGTCAGGGTCCGGCTACACCTTC. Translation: CASSQGSGSGYTF.

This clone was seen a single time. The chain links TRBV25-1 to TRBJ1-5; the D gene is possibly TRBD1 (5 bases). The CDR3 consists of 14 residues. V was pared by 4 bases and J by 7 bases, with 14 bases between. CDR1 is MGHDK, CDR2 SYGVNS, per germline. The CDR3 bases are TGTGCCAGCAGTGGGTGGGGGGAGCGACAGCCCCAGCATTTT. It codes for CASSGWGERQPQHF.

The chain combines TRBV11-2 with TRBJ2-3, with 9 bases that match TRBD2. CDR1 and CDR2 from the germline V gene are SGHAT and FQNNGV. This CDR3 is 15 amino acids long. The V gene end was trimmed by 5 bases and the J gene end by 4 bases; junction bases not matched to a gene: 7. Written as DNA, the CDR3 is TGTGCCAGCAGCCTATATAGCGGGAGCTCAGATACGCAGTATTTT. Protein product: CASSLYSGSSDTQYF.